These T cell receptor beta chains were read from a single sample in a study of blood T cell repertoires in COVID-19. Data came from immunoSEQ multiplex PCR; TCRdb stores just in-frame clones and leaves some out. The sample holds around 160,000 clones, around four fifths seen once. Sample: peripheral blood. Receptors originate from a woman aged 40 to 50 with active or convalescent COVID-19. The CDR3 runs from the conserved cysteine through the conserved F or W. A D gene is named only where the DNA matches it firmly. A row's size may be missing; if present it is once, few, many or a size class.

CDR3aa | CDR3nt | abundance | j_gene | v_gene | d_gene
CASRGGTPGGYTF | TGTGCCAGCAGGGGAGGGACACCGGGTGGCTACACCTTC | . | TRBJ1-2 | TRBV28 | .
CASSQAPGNEQFF | TGTGCCAGCAGCCAAGCTCCGGGGAATGAGCAGTTCTTC | . | TRBJ2-1 | TRBV14 | .
CASSIPQGFTEAFF | TGTGCCAGCAGTATACCACAGGGGTTCACTGAAGCTTTCTTT | . | TRBJ1-1 | TRBV28 | TRBD1
CASRAGGGGNQPQHF | TGTGCCAGCAGAGCCGGGGGAGGAGGCAATCAGCCCCAGCATTTT | . | TRBJ1-5 | TRBV6-6 | .
CASTPSLAEIQETQYF | TGTGCCAGCACCCCCTCGCTAGCGGAGATCCAAGAGACCCAGTACTTC | . | TRBJ2-5 | TRBV28 | TRBD2
CASRIGTGNQPQHF | TGTGCCAGCAGAATAGGGACAGGGAATCAGCCCCAGCATTTT | few | TRBJ1-5 | TRBV6-5 | TRBD1
CASSLHPGTGNTIYF | TGTGCCAGCAGTTTACACCCAGGGACTGGAAACACCATATATTTT | once | TRBJ1-3 | TRBV27 | .
CATSRDTTGQYF | TGTGCCACCAGCAGAGACACGACGGGGCAGTACTTC | . | TRBJ2-7 | TRBV15 | .
CASREGQGFYEQYF | TGCGCCAGCAGGGAGGGACAGGGGTTCTACGAGCAGTACTTC | . | TRBJ2-7 | TRBV10-2 | TRBD1
CASSPPRRGLDQPQHF | TGTGCCAGCTCACCACCTCGAAGGGGACTCGATCAGCCCCAGCATTTT | . | TRBJ1-5 | TRBV18 | .
CASSLAAGTEYNEQFF | TGCGCCAGCAGCTTGGCCGCAGGCACCGAGTACAATGAGCAGTTCTTC | few | TRBJ2-1 | TRBV5-1 | .
CASSARDSLGYGYTF | TGTGCCAGCAGCGCGCGGGACAGCCTTGGCTATGGCTACACCTTC | few | TRBJ1-2 | TRBV9 | TRBD1
CASSFRFREQYF | TGTGCCAGCAGTTTTCGTTTTCGCGAGCAGTACTTC | . | TRBJ2-7 | TRBV28 | .
CASSYGQGARVKFRYGGELFF | TGTGCCAGCAGTTACGGGCAGGGGGCCCGAGTGAAGTTTCGGTACGGCGGGGAGCTGTTTTTT | . | TRBJ2-2 | TRBV6-2/TRBV6-3 | TRBD1
CASSYSILGKTYEQYF | TGTGCCAGCAGTTACTCGATCTTGGGCAAGACCTACGAGCAGTACTTC | once | TRBJ2-7 | TRBV6-5 | .
CASSLWAGNEKLFF | TGTGCCAGCAGTTTATGGGCAGGGAATGAAAAACTGTTTTTT | . | TRBJ1-4 | TRBV28 | .
CASSSSGRAYEQFF | TGTGCCAGCAGCTCTAGCGGGAGGGCGTATGAGCAGTTCTTC | . | TRBJ2-1 | TRBV2 | TRBD2
CATSDLTPQGNIEFF | TGTGCCACCAGTGACCTTACCCCACAGGGAAATATCGAGTTCTTC | . | TRBJ2-1 | TRBV24-1 | .
CASSLKGQGTGANVLTF | TGTGCCAGCAGTTTAAAGGGACAGGGGACCGGGGCCAACGTCCTGACTTTC | . | TRBJ2-6 | TRBV27 | TRBD1
CASSPGLATSYEQYF | TGTGCCAGCAGTCCAGGACTAGCGACCTCCTACGAGCAGTACTTC | . | TRBJ2-7 | TRBV6-5 | TRBD2
CASSQTSWSSYNSPLHF | TGTGCCAGCAGCCAAACCTCCTGGAGCTCCTATAATTCACCCCTCCACTTT | . | TRBJ1-6 | TRBV3-1/TRBV3-2 | .
CASTWGGAGNQPQHF | TGTGCCAGTACCTGGGGGGGGGCGGGCAATCAGCCCCAGCATTTT | . | TRBJ1-5 | TRBV19 | .
CASSSTRTRGKYNQPQHF | TGCGCCAGCAGCTCGACCCGGACCAGGGGAAAATACAATCAGCCCCAGCATTTT | once | TRBJ1-5 | TRBV5-1 | .
CASSLGTGHSPLHF | TGTGCCAGCAGCTTAGGGACAGGCCATTCACCCCTCCACTTT | few | TRBJ1-6 | TRBV11-2 | TRBD1
CASSPPTDEAFF | TGTGCCAGCAGCCCCCCGACAGATGAAGCTTTCTTT | . | TRBJ1-1 | TRBV9 | .
CASSLGPSGIDTQYF | TGTGCCAGCAGCTTAGGTCCTAGCGGGATAGATACGCAGTATTTT | . | TRBJ2-3 | TRBV7-2 | TRBD2
CASIPGDTYEQYF | TGTGCCAGCATCCCAGGGGACACCTACGAGCAGTACTTC | . | TRBJ2-7 | TRBV6-5 | .